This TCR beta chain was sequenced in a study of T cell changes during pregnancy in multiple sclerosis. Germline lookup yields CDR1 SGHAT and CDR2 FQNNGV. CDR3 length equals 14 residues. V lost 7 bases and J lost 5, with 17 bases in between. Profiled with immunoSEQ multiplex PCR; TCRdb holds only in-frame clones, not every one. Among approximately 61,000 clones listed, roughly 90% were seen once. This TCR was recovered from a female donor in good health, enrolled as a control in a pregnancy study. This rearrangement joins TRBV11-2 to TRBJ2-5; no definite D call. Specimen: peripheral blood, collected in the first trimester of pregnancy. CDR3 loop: CASTLFTGPETQYF. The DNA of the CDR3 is TGTGCCAGCACTCTGTTCACGGGTCCCGAGACCCAGTACTTC.